A selection of T cell receptor beta chains follows, all from one sample in a study of radiation and T cells in renal cell carcinoma. Here immunoSEQ multiplex PCR was the method, and the copy in TCRdb shows in-frame clones only, minus some. The sample has fewer than 200,000 clones, about nine tenths seen once; the top ten hold approximately 10%. The sequencing used blood, collected from a patient whose treatment included radiotherapy and nephrectomy. The receptors derive from a woman aged 50 to 65 with renal cell carcinoma. CDR3s include the opening cysteine and the closing phenylalanine or tryptophan. The D gene is left open where the match is weak. Clone size, where shown, is once, few, many, or a class for clones that have expanded.

J	D	size	V	DNA	CDR3
TRBJ1-5	NA	NA	TRBV18	TGTGCCAGCTCACACCGGGACAACAATCAGCCCCAGCATTTT	CASSHRDNNQPQHF
TRBJ2-7	NA	NA	TRBV6-5	TGTGCCAGCAGGGGACAAGGGGGACCCTACGAGCAGTACTTC	CASRGQGGPYEQYF
TRBJ1-2	TRBD1	NA	TRBV5-4	TGTGCCAGCACCGCAGGATCCCAGGGGGGGAACTATGGCTACACCTTC	CASTAGSQGGNYGYTF
TRBJ2-1	TRBD2	NA	TRBV30	TGTGCCTGGAGTGCAACTAAAGGGACTAGCGGGGTGGCGGGTGAGCAGTTCTTC	CAWSATKGTSGVAGEQFF
TRBJ1-6	TRBD1	few	TRBV9	TGTGCCAGCAACTTGGGACAGGATAATTCACCCCTCCACTTT	CASNLGQDNSPLHF
TRBJ1-1	NA	NA	TRBV6-1	TGTGCCAGCAGCGGAAACGTGGGGACTGAAGCTTTCTTT	CASSGNVGTEAFF
TRBJ1-1	NA	few	TRBV7-9	TGTGCCAGCAGCTTAGAAAGGTTGCGGTCTGCTGAAGCTTTCTTT	CASSLERLRSAEAFF
TRBJ2-3	NA	NA	TRBV7-9	TGTGCCAGCAGCTCGGTAGATACGCAGTATTTT	CASSSVDTQYF
TRBJ1-6	NA	once	TRBV7-8	TGTGCCAGCAGCACCAGTCCAGGGAGCTCCTATAATTCACCCCTCCACTTT	CASSTSPGSSYNSPLHF
TRBJ1-5	TRBD1	few	TRBV19	TGTGCCAGTAGTGAGCAGGGGGATCAGCCCCAGCATTTT	CASSEQGDQPQHF
TRBJ2-3	NA	NA	TRBV2	TGTGCCAGCAGTGGGTCTAGCTCGGTAGACACAGATACGCAGTATTTT	CASSGSSSVDTDTQYF
TRBJ1-6	NA	NA	TRBV5-1	TGCGCCAGCAGCGCTCAGGGGAGCTCCTATAATTCACCCCTCCACTTT	CASSAQGSSYNSPLHF
TRBJ2-3	NA	NA	TRBV4-2	TGTGCCAGCAGCCAGCGACTCTCTAGCGGACCCAGGGGAGATACGCAGTATTTT	CASSQRLSSGPRGDTQYF
TRBJ2-1	TRBD2	NA	TRBV5-1	TGCGCCAGCGCGACTGGACTAGCGGTCCATGAGCAGTTCTTC	CASATGLAVHEQFF
TRBJ2-7	TRBD2	NA	TRBV19	TGTGCCAGTAGCTTGGGGAGCGGGAGCTCCTACGAGCAGTACTTC	CASSLGSGSSYEQYF
TRBJ1-2	TRBD1	NA	TRBV5-1	TGCGCCAGCAGGGACCCCGGGACAGGGTACTATGGCTACACCTTC	CASRDPGTGYYGYTF
TRBJ1-1	NA	NA	TRBV7-6	TGTGCCAGCAGCCCTGGTACAAACACTGAAGCTTTCTTT	CASSPGTNTEAFF
TRBJ1-1	NA	NA	TRBV10-3	TGTGCCATCAGTGGCCGGGGGGCCCAATCCACTGAAGCTTTCTTT	CAISGRGAQSTEAFF
TRBJ2-5	TRBD2	NA	TRBV4-1	TGCGCCAGCAGCCAAGATCCTAGCGGGGGCTACCAAGAGACCCAGTACTTC	CASSQDPSGGYQETQYF
TRBJ2-1	TRBD2	NA	TRBV6-1	TGTGCCAGCAGTGACGGATCGGGGGGGTCCCTCCATGAGCAGTTCTTC	CASSDGSGGSLHEQFF
TRBJ1-4	NA	NA	TRBV15	TGTGCCACCAGCAGAGATCGACAGGTTAATGAAAAACTGTTTTTT	CATSRDRQVNEKLFF
TRBJ1-6	NA	NA	TRBV5-1	TGCGCCAGCAGCTTGGGAAGTTCGGGGGCGAAGAATTCACCCCTCCACTTT	CASSLGSSGAKNSPLHF
TRBJ2-1	TRBD1	NA	TRBV7-9	TGTGCCAGCAGCTTAGGACAGGGGATCAATGAGCAGTTCTTC	CASSLGQGINEQFF
TRBJ2-6	NA	NA	TRBV2	TGTGCCAGCAGATCACAGGGTGGTGGGGCCAACGTCCTGACTTTC	CASRSQGGGANVLTF
TRBJ1-2	NA	NA	TRBV7-2	TGTGCCAGCAGCTTACTTCCAGGGCAGAACTATGGCTACACCTTC	CASSLLPGQNYGYTF
TRBJ1-1	NA	NA	TRBV9	TGTGCCAGCAGCGCACCGGTGGGGGGCGGCTCGGCAGAGACTGAAGCTTTCTTT	CASSAPVGGGSAETEAFF
TRBJ2-7	NA	NA	TRBV2	TGTGCCAGCAGAACGGGTCTCACCTACGAGCAGTACTTC	CASRTGLTYEQYF
TRBJ2-5	TRBD1	NA	TRBV7-9	TGTGCCAGCAGCTACCCCCTAGGCAGGGGGCGGTGGGAGACCCAGTACTTC	CASSYPLGRGRWETQYF
TRBJ2-7	NA	NA	TRBV5-8	TGTGCCAGCAGCTTGGCAGGGTCTTATGCCGTACCCTACGAGCAGTACTTC	CASSLAGSYAVPYEQYF
TRBJ1-1	NA	NA	TRBV19	TGTGCCAGTAGTAACGCAGGGGCGAACACTGAAGCTTTCTTT	CASSNAGANTEAFF
TRBJ2-3	NA	NA	TRBV4-3	TGCGCCAGCAGCCAAGATCTTGGCGCAGATACGCAGTATTTT	CASSQDLGADTQYF
TRBJ2-3	TRBD1	NA	TRBV2	TGTGCCAGCAGTGGAAGGGACAGGACGCAGTATTTT	CASSGRDRTQYF
TRBJ1-1	TRBD1	NA	TRBV4-2	TGTGCCAGCAGCCAGGCAGGGGGGGACACTGAAGCTTTCTTT	CASSQAGGDTEAFF
TRBJ2-7	NA	NA	TRBV15	TGTGCCACCAGCAGAGATCACCCCAGGGGTTTACCGGACGAGCAGTACTTC	CATSRDHPRGLPDEQYF
TRBJ2-3	TRBD2	NA	TRBV5-6	TGTGCCAGCAGCTCCGGACGACTAGCGGGCACAGATACGCAGTATTTT	CASSSGRLAGTDTQYF
TRBJ1-5	NA	NA	TRBV7-2	TGTGCCAGCAGCTTTTCTTCTAGCAATCAGCCCCAGCATTTT	CASSFSSSNQPQHF